This is a list of T cell receptor beta chains from one sample in a study of T-cell reconstitution after alpha-beta-depleted transplantation in children. One entry per CDR3 protein, called by TCRdb with MiXCR from the PCR reads. Here the sample spans about 690,000 distinct CDR3 sequences, approximately 16% being singletons. Source: PBMCs from the stem cell graft donor, taken from the stem cell graft. These receptors were taken from a human donor who donated a stem cell graft to a child with acute myeloid leukemia. The CDR3 runs from the conserved cysteine through the conserved F or W. D genes are given only for firm matches. Clone size appears in some rows only: once, few, many, or a class for an expanded clone.

V gene: TRBV5-1; J gene: TRBJ1-6; D gene: .; clone size: few; CDR3 protein: CASSPRVGSSYNSPLHF; CDR3 DNA: TGCGCCAGCAGCCCACGCGTGGGGAGCTCCTATAATTCACCCCTCCACTTT
V gene: TRBV12-3/TRBV12-4; J gene: TRBJ2-3; D gene: TRBD1; clone size: .; CDR3 protein: CASRRGTGFTDTQYF; CDR3 DNA: TGTGCCAGCAGACGTGGGACAGGGTTTACAGATACGCAGTATTTT
V gene: TRBV5-1; J gene: TRBJ2-1; D gene: TRBD2; clone size: .; CDR3 protein: CASSSGTSHNEQFF; CDR3 DNA: TGCGCCAGCAGCTCGGGGACTAGCCACAATGAGCAGTTCTTC
V gene: TRBV4-3; J gene: TRBJ2-7; D gene: .; clone size: once; CDR3 protein: CASSQDVDSYEQYF; CDR3 DNA: TGCGCCAGCAGCCAAGATGTGGACTCCTACGAGCAGTACTTC
V gene: TRBV12-3/TRBV12-4; J gene: TRBJ2-7; D gene: TRBD2; clone size: .; CDR3 protein: CASSINSGGFYEQYF; CDR3 DNA: TGTGCCAGCAGTATTAATAGCGGGGGATTCTACGAGCAGTACTTC
V gene: TRBV5-6; J gene: TRBJ2-4; D gene: .; clone size: .; CDR3 protein: CASSRGRGAKNIQYF; CDR3 DNA: TGTGCCAGCAGTCGGGGCCGCGGGGCCAAAAACATTCAGTACTTC
V gene: TRBV6-5; J gene: TRBJ1-5; D gene: TRBD1; clone size: .; CDR3 protein: CASSYPDRANQPQHF; CDR3 DNA: TGTGCCAGCAGTTACCCGGACAGGGCCAACCAGCCCCAGCATTTT
V gene: TRBV7-2; J gene: TRBJ1-2; D gene: .; clone size: few; CDR3 protein: CASSLYSGDYGYTF; CDR3 DNA: TGTGCCAGCAGCTTATATTCAGGGGACTATGGCTACACCTTC
V gene: TRBV20-1; J gene: TRBJ2-1; D gene: .; clone size: many; CDR3 protein: CSAIEVSSYNEQFF; CDR3 DNA: TGCAGTGCTATAGAAGTTAGCTCCTACAATGAGCAGTTCTTC
V gene: TRBV19; J gene: TRBJ2-7; D gene: TRBD2; clone size: .; CDR3 protein: CASSSRAGDEQYF; CDR3 DNA: TGTGCCAGTAGTTCTCGGGCGGGGGACGAGCAGTACTTC
V gene: TRBV15; J gene: TRBJ1-1; D gene: .; clone size: many; CDR3 protein: CATSRPMNTEAFF; CDR3 DNA: TGTGCCACCAGCAGACCAATGAACACTGAAGCTTTCTTT
V gene: TRBV7-2; J gene: TRBJ2-3; D gene: .; clone size: few; CDR3 protein: CASSLVPRVGNTQYF; CDR3 DNA: TGTGCCAGCAGCTTAGTTCCCAGGGTCGGAAATACGCAGTATTTT
V gene: TRBV6-2/TRBV6-3; J gene: TRBJ1-1; D gene: TRBD1; clone size: .; CDR3 protein: CASSRRQGTVEAFF; CDR3 DNA: TGTGCCAGCAGTAGGCGACAGGGAACTGTCGAAGCTTTCTTT
V gene: TRBV20-1; J gene: TRBJ2-5; D gene: TRBD2; clone size: .; CDR3 protein: CSARDYQRGVQETQYF; CDR3 DNA: TGCAGTGCTAGAGATTACCAGCGGGGGGTACAAGAGACCCAGTACTTC
V gene: TRBV5-1; J gene: TRBJ2-2; D gene: TRBD2; clone size: .; CDR3 protein: CASSDTSGGGTGELFF; CDR3 DNA: TGCGCCAGCAGCGATACTAGCGGGGGAGGAACCGGGGAGCTGTTTTTT
V gene: TRBV20-1; J gene: TRBJ1-2; D gene: .; clone size: many; CDR3 protein: CSARVDWEGDGYTF; CDR3 DNA: TGCAGTGCTAGAGTAGATTGGGAAGGGGACGGCTACACCTTC
V gene: TRBV6-6; J gene: TRBJ2-5; D gene: TRBD1; clone size: few; CDR3 protein: CASSRTGQTQYF; CDR3 DNA: TGTGCCAGCAGTCGGACAGGACAGACCCAGTACTTC
V gene: TRBV9; J gene: TRBJ2-1; D gene: .; clone size: .; CDR3 protein: CASSVDSSTEQFF; CDR3 DNA: TGTGCCAGCAGCGTAGACAGTTCTACTGAGCAGTTCTTC
V gene: TRBV12-3/TRBV12-4; J gene: TRBJ1-4; D gene: .; clone size: few; CDR3 protein: CASTEGRGTPVGKLFF; CDR3 DNA: TGTGCCAGCACCGAGGGGAGGGGGACGCCGGTCGGAAAACTGTTTTTT
V gene: TRBV20-1; J gene: TRBJ1-1; D gene: TRBD1; clone size: .; CDR3 protein: CSATDRANTEAFF; CDR3 DNA: TGCAGTGCTACAGACAGGGCGAACACTGAAGCTTTCTTT
V gene: TRBV4-1; J gene: TRBJ1-1; D gene: .; clone size: .; CDR3 protein: CASSQGVSEAFF; CDR3 DNA: TGCGCCAGCAGCCAAGGGGTTAGTGAAGCTTTCTTT
V gene: TRBV6-2/TRBV6-3; J gene: TRBJ2-3; D gene: TRBD1; clone size: .; CDR3 protein: CASSHELTGADTQYF; CDR3 DNA: TGTGCCAGCAGCCATGAACTTACAGGGGCAGATACGCAGTATTTT
V gene: TRBV12-3/TRBV12-4; J gene: TRBJ1-5; D gene: .; clone size: .; CDR3 protein: CASSFAQSSNQPQHF; CDR3 DNA: TGTGCCAGCAGTTTCGCCCAAAGCAGCAATCAGCCCCAGCATTTT
V gene: TRBV15; J gene: TRBJ2-1; D gene: .; clone size: .; CDR3 protein: CATSRDRGGHNEQFF; CDR3 DNA: TGTGCCACCAGCAGAGATCGAGGTGGGCACAATGAGCAGTTCTTC
V gene: TRBV9; J gene: TRBJ2-1; D gene: TRBD1; clone size: many; CDR3 protein: CASSERGLDEQFF; CDR3 DNA: TGTGCCAGCAGCGAGAGGGGGCTGGATGAGCAGTTCTTC
V gene: TRBV5-6; J gene: TRBJ2-3; D gene: TRBD2; clone size: .; CDR3 protein: CASSLALAGRDTQYF; CDR3 DNA: TGTGCCAGCAGCTTGGCACTAGCGGGCAGGGATACGCAGTATTTT
V gene: TRBV5-1; J gene: TRBJ1-1; D gene: TRBD1; clone size: .; CDR3 protein: CASSHGDRDTEAFF; CDR3 DNA: TGCGCCAGCAGCCACGGGGACAGAGACACTGAAGCTTTCTTT
V gene: TRBV5-1; J gene: TRBJ2-1; D gene: .; clone size: many; CDR3 protein: CASSLAGVPTSTYNEQFF; CDR3 DNA: TGCGCCAGCAGCTTGGCCGGGGTACCGACCTCCACCTACAATGAGCAGTTCTTC
V gene: TRBV5-6; J gene: TRBJ2-2; D gene: .; clone size: .; CDR3 protein: CASTWQERDTGELFF; CDR3 DNA: TGTGCCAGCACCTGGCAAGAGAGGGACACCGGGGAGCTGTTTTTT
V gene: TRBV29-1; J gene: TRBJ1-1; D gene: TRBD1; clone size: .; CDR3 protein: CSVEGMTGGSEAFF; CDR3 DNA: TGCAGCGTTGAAGGTATGACAGGGGGCTCTGAAGCTTTCTTT
V gene: TRBV20-1; J gene: TRBJ1-4; D gene: .; clone size: .; CDR3 protein: CSPREGREEKLFF; CDR3 DNA: TGCAGTCCTAGAGAGGGCCGGGAGGAAAAACTGTTTTTT
V gene: TRBV30; J gene: TRBJ2-5; D gene: TRBD1; clone size: few; CDR3 protein: CAWMGQDQETQYF; CDR3 DNA: TGTGCCTGGATGGGACAGGATCAAGAGACCCAGTACTTC
V gene: TRBV29-1; J gene: TRBJ1-2; D gene: .; clone size: many; CDR3 protein: CSVDAGLGGYTF; CDR3 DNA: TGCAGCGTTGACGCGGGTTTAGGGGGCTACACCTTC
V gene: TRBV15; J gene: TRBJ2-2; D gene: .; clone size: few; CDR3 protein: CATSRDLLQRGGELFF; CDR3 DNA: TGTGCCACCAGCAGAGATCTCTTGCAGCGCGGCGGGGAGCTGTTTTTT
V gene: TRBV20-1; J gene: TRBJ2-7; D gene: .; clone size: .; CDR3 protein: CSARDTGGYEQYF; CDR3 DNA: TGCAGTGCTAGAGACACCGGGGGTTACGAGCAGTACTTC
V gene: TRBV6-5; J gene: TRBJ2-1; D gene: .; clone size: many; CDR3 protein: CASSSTPKRGYNEQFF; CDR3 DNA: TGTGCCAGCAGTTCCACCCCTAAGAGGGGATACAATGAGCAGTTCTTC
V gene: TRBV10-3; J gene: TRBJ2-7; D gene: TRBD2; clone size: .; CDR3 protein: CAISEAAGVNEQYF; CDR3 DNA: TGTGCCATCAGTGAGGCGGCGGGGGTTAACGAGCAGTACTTC
V gene: TRBV7-9; J gene: TRBJ2-5; D gene: .; clone size: few; CDR3 protein: CASSLTGKAAETQYF; CDR3 DNA: TGTGCCAGCAGCCTCACTGGAAAGGCAGCAGAGACCCAGTACTTC
V gene: TRBV5-5; J gene: TRBJ2-5; D gene: TRBD1; clone size: .; CDR3 protein: CASSFELRQGWETQYF; CDR3 DNA: TGTGCCAGCAGCTTCGAACTGCGACAGGGGTGGGAGACCCAGTACTTC
V gene: TRBV7-8; J gene: TRBJ2-5; D gene: TRBD1; clone size: few; CDR3 protein: CASSFGQGVETQYF; CDR3 DNA: TGTGCCAGCAGCTTCGGGCAGGGGGTAGAGACCCAGTACTTC
V gene: TRBV5-1; J gene: TRBJ2-6; D gene: TRBD1; clone size: few; CDR3 protein: CASSSSETGGPISGANVLTF; CDR3 DNA: TGCGCCAGCAGCTCCTCCGAGACAGGGGGCCCAATCTCTGGGGCCAACGTCCTGACTTTC
V gene: TRBV20-1; J gene: TRBJ2-1; D gene: .; clone size: .; CDR3 protein: CSARAPLGGSVSSYNEQFF; CDR3 DNA: TGCAGTGCTAGAGCCCCTCTGGGGGGCTCGGTAAGCTCCTACAATGAGCAGTTCTTC
V gene: TRBV10-3; J gene: TRBJ2-1; D gene: .; clone size: many; CDR3 protein: CAITKEEGSNEQFF; CDR3 DNA: TGTGCCATCACTAAAGAGGAGGGCAGCAATGAGCAGTTCTTC
V gene: TRBV29-1; J gene: TRBJ2-6; D gene: .; clone size: .; CDR3 protein: CSVQGGSSGANVLTF; CDR3 DNA: TGCAGCGTTCAGGGGGGTTCCTCTGGGGCCAACGTCCTGACTTTC
V gene: TRBV5-1; J gene: TRBJ2-3; D gene: .; clone size: few; CDR3 protein: CASSLGFSEGHYTQYF; CDR3 DNA: TGCGCCAGCAGCTTGGGCTTCTCAGAAGGGCATTATACGCAGTATTTT
V gene: TRBV7-3; J gene: TRBJ2-3; D gene: TRBD1; clone size: few; CDR3 protein: CASSPPTGGTDTQYF; CDR3 DNA: TGTGCCAGCAGCCCACCGACAGGGGGCACAGATACGCAGTATTTT
V gene: TRBV12-3/TRBV12-4; J gene: TRBJ2-2; D gene: .; clone size: .; CDR3 protein: CASSTGPTGELFF; CDR3 DNA: TGTGCCAGCAGTACAGGGCCAACCGGGGAGCTGTTTTTT
V gene: TRBV9; J gene: TRBJ1-1; D gene: TRBD1; clone size: many; CDR3 protein: CASSPRTGYTEAFF; CDR3 DNA: TGTGCCAGCAGCCCCCGGACAGGATATACTGAAGCTTTCTTT
V gene: TRBV6-4; J gene: TRBJ2-1; D gene: .; clone size: many; CDR3 protein: CASSDSRAGIYNEQFF; CDR3 DNA: TGTGCCAGCAGTGACTCTCGTGCAGGTATCTACAATGAGCAGTTCTTC
V gene: TRBV7-9; J gene: TRBJ1-4; D gene: .; clone size: few; CDR3 protein: CASSLRGLNEKLFF; CDR3 DNA: TGTGCCAGCAGCCTAAGGGGACTCAATGAAAAACTGTTTTTT